This T cell receptor (beta chain) derives from a study of identical twins. Findings and limits, study-wide: Memory repertoires showed no such pattern, whereas abundant cord blood beta clonotypes carried fewer insertions.

Germline CDR1 is SGHRS and CDR2 is YFSETQ. CDR3 length: 17 residues. Germline trimming cut 4 bases from V and 9 bases from J; bases unmatched to any gene: 16. Concerning this clonotype: Its antigen remains unidentified.

A universal primer site was added by template switching, and unique molecular identifiers were carried by the cDNA. TCRdb recomputed calls from the 5' RACE reads with MiXCR, one row per CDR3 protein. This table has 430,000 or so distinct CDR3 sequences, 24% appearing once. These records were also assigned to another study, of T cells expressing NK-cell markers.

This sequence joins TRBV5-1 and TRBJ2-3; 11 bases fit TRBD2. This receptor was obtained from a woman aged 18-29 years in good health. Sequenced material: CD4+ T cells sorted from blood. CDR3 region: CASSPSLLAGDWATQYF. CDR3 sequence (DNA): TGCGCCAGCAGCCCTTCCTTACTAGCGGGAGATTGGGCGACGCAGTATTTT.